One T cell receptor beta chain is described in this entry. The antigen is unknown. The entry originates in a study of cytomegalovirus exposure and HLA in healthy donors. Study-wide points: Accurate prediction of HLA-A and HLA-B alleles (for most subjects) was reportedly achieved from TCR beta sequences. Later genetic work tied a missense DCLRE1C variant to beta-chain V and J trimming.

Nominally healthy donors provided the samples, though records likely missed some immune exposures. Researchers ran the PCR with 60 Vbeta and 13 Jbeta primers. Clones were read by immunoSEQ multiplex PCR, and TCRdb kept only the in-frame ones, dropping some. The table has around 100,000 clones, less than 80% seen once; the top ten hold roughly 2.2%. J was trimmed by 0 bases and V by 8 bases; bases with no gene match: 7. The CDR3 has 15 amino acids. Germline V gives CDR1 LNHDA, CDR2 SQIVND (reference sequence). The chain joins TRBV19 to TRBJ2-1; 7 bases line up with TRBD2. The sample was PBMCs. The source is a woman under 40 in good health and CMV-seronegative. In DNA, the CDR3 is TGTGCCAGTCTCCCGGGGGGAAGCTCCTACAATGAGCAGTTCTTC. Translating it yields CASLPGGSSYNEQFF.